Listed below are T cell receptor beta chains from one sample, sequenced in a study of blood T cell repertoires in COVID-19. Profiling relied on immunoSEQ multiplex PCR, and the TCRdb table lists in-frame clones only, not all of them. The repertoire has fewer than 500,000 clones, more than 75% of them found once; the top ten carry more than 1%. The sample was peripheral blood. Receptors originate from a human donor with acute or convalescent COVID-19. The donor label of this sample is uncertain. Each CDR3 is given with its conserved first and last residue. Each record gives: V gene, clone size, J gene, D gene, CDR3 protein, CDR3 DNA. A D gene is named only where the DNA matches it firmly. Rows give clone size only sometimes, using once, few, many, or a class for an expanded clone.

v_gene: TRBV2; abundance: -; j_gene: TRBJ1-2; d_gene: -; CDR3aa: CASSEQGSRLGGYTF; CDR3nt: TGTGCCAGCAGTGAACAGGGGTCCAGGCTGGGCGGCTACACCTTC
v_gene: TRBV5-1; abundance: -; j_gene: TRBJ1-1; d_gene: TRBD1; CDR3aa: CASAAGQGVNTEAFF; CDR3nt: TGCGCCAGCGCAGCGGGACAGGGTGTGAACACTGAAGCTTTCTTT
v_gene: TRBV30; abundance: -; j_gene: TRBJ2-1; d_gene: TRBD2; CDR3aa: CAWSDRAQRGNEQFF; CDR3nt: TGTGCCTGGAGTGACCGGGCTCAGCGGGGCAATGAGCAGTTCTTC
v_gene: TRBV5-1; abundance: -; j_gene: TRBJ1-6; d_gene: TRBD1; CDR3aa: CASSTTGGTSPLHF; CDR3nt: TGCGCCAGCAGCACGACAGGGGGAACTTCACCCCTCCACTTT
v_gene: TRBV18; abundance: -; j_gene: TRBJ2-5; d_gene: -; CDR3aa: CASSPMPGHQPKETQYF; CDR3nt: TGTGCCAGCTCACCGATGCCGGGACACCAGCCTAAAGAGACCCAGTACTTC
v_gene: TRBV19; abundance: -; j_gene: TRBJ2-1; d_gene: -; CDR3aa: CASSIGAGYNEQFF; CDR3nt: TGTGCCAGTAGTATAGGCGCAGGATACAATGAGCAGTTCTTC
v_gene: TRBV18; abundance: -; j_gene: TRBJ2-7; d_gene: -; CDR3aa: CASSQGTTGEQYF; CDR3nt: TGTGCCAGCTCACAAGGGACAACAGGAGAACAGTACTTC
v_gene: TRBV18; abundance: -; j_gene: TRBJ2-5; d_gene: TRBD2; CDR3aa: CASSPLGTSGIKTQYF; CDR3nt: TGTGCCAGCTCACCCCTCGGGACTAGCGGGATAAAGACCCAGTACTTC
v_gene: TRBV5-5; abundance: -; j_gene: TRBJ1-2; d_gene: -; CDR3aa: CASSGTQGRVNYGYTF; CDR3nt: TGTGCCAGCAGCGGTACGCAGGGCCGAGTTAACTATGGCTACACCTTC
v_gene: TRBV25-1; abundance: -; j_gene: TRBJ1-2; d_gene: -; CDR3aa: CASSESITALYGYTF; CDR3nt: TGTGCCAGCAGTGAATCTATTACAGCCCTTTATGGCTACACCTTC
v_gene: TRBV5-1; abundance: few; j_gene: TRBJ1-2; d_gene: -; CDR3aa: CASSLGLTGYTF; CDR3nt: TGCGCCAGCAGCTTGGGACTTACTGGCTACACCTTC
v_gene: TRBV18; abundance: -; j_gene: TRBJ1-5; d_gene: TRBD1; CDR3aa: CASSGQGAINQPQHF; CDR3nt: TGTGCCAGCTCCGGCCAGGGGGCGATAAATCAGCCCCAGCATTTT
v_gene: TRBV12-1; abundance: few; j_gene: TRBJ1-2; d_gene: -; CDR3aa: CASSFGDRGGYGYTF; CDR3nt: TGTGCCAGCAGCTTTGGCGACAGGGGAGGGTATGGCTACACCTTC
v_gene: TRBV6-6; abundance: -; j_gene: TRBJ2-7; d_gene: TRBD2; CDR3aa: CASSSTRAGYEQYF; CDR3nt: TGTGCCAGCAGTTCCACAAGAGCGGGGTACGAGCAGTACTTC
v_gene: TRBV19; abundance: -; j_gene: TRBJ2-2; d_gene: -; CDR3aa: CASSMSSRNTGELFF; CDR3nt: TGTGCCAGTAGTATGTCGTCTAGGAACACCGGGGAGCTGTTTTTT